This TCR beta chain was found in a study of regulatory T cells in long-lasting Graves disease. Study results and limitations: For persistent Graves' patients, TCR diversity was lower than for newly diagnosed ones. Segments TRBV28, TRBJ1-2 and TRBJ2-5 showed preferential usage in persistent disease.

Time point meaning: newly diagnosed GD, antithyroid drugs for less than 3 months. PBMC-derived RNA was used for the TCR library. According to the study, TCR beta libraries were built with iRepertoire HTBI primers and CDR3-region Arm-PCR. From the multiplex PCR reads, TCRdb called clonotypes with MiXCR, one entry per CDR3 protein. The sample has about 500,000 distinct CDR3 sequences; 15% to 20% are singletons. CDR3 size: 13 residues. Germline V gene sequence: CDR1 LNHNV, CDR2 YYDKDF (reference sequence). On this clonotype itself: The antigen is not known. At one of its ends the junction is not consistent with the germline gene, which may arise from a read error.

These sequences were also reported in another study, on T cells in Graves' hyperthyroidism and ophthalmopathy.

This sequence was found in a middle-aged man with Graves disease. Sample: peripheral blood mononuclear cells (PBMCs), taken at new diagnosis, from a patient treated with antithyroid drugs. This sequence joins TRBV15 and TRBJ1-5; unclear D gene. The DNA for the CDR3 is TGTGCCACCACCGGCGGTAGCTATCAGCCCCAGCATTTT. This encodes CATTGGSYQPQHF.